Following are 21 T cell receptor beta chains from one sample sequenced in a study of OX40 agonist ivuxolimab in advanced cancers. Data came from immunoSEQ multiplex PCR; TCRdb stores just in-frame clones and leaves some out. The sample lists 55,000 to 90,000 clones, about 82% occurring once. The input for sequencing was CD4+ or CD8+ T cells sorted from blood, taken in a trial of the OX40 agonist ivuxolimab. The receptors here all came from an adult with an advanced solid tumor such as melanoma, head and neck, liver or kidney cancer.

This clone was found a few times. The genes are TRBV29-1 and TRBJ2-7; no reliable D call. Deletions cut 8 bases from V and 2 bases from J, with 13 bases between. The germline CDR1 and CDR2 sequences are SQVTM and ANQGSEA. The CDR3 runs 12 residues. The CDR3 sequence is CSTRGVTYEQYF. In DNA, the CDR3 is TGCAGCACCCGTGGTGTCACCTACGAGCAGTACTTC.

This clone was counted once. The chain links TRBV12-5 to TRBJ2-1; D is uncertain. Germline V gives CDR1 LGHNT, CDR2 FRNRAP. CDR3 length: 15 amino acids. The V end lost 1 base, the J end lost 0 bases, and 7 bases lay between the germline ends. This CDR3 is CASGLGGASYNEQFF. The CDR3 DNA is TGTGCTAGTGGTTTGGGAGGAGCCTCCTACAATGAGCAGTTCTTC. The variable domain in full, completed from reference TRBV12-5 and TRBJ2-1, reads DARVTQTPRHKVTEMGQEVTMRCQPILGHNTVFWYRQTMMQGLELLAYFRNRAPLDDSGMPKDRFSAEMPDATLATLKIQPSEPRDSAVYFCASGLGGASYNEQFFGPGTRLTVL.

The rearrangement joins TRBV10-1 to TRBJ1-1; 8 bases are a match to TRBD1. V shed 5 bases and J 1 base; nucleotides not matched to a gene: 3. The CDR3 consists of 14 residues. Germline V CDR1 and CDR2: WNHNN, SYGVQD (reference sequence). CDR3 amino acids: CASSTGTGNTEAFF. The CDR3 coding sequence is TGCGCCAGCAGTACCGGGACAGGGAACACTGAAGCTTTCTTT.

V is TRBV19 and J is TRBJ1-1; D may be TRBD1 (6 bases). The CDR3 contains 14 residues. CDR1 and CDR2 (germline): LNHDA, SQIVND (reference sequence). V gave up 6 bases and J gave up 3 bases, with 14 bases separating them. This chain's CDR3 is CASRPQGWDTEAFF. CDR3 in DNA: TGTGCCAGTAGGCCACAGGGATGGGACACTGAAGCTTTCTTT.

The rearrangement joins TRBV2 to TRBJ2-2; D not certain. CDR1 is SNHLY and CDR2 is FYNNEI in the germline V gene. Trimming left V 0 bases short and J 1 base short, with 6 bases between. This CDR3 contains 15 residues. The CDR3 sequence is CASSEARMNTGELFF. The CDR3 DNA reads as TGTGCCAGCAGTGAAGCGCGGATGAACACCGGGGAGCTGTTTTTT. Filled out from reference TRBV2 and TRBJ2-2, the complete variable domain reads EPEVTQTPSHQVTQMGQEVILRCVPISNHLYFYWYRQILGQKVEFLVSFYNNEISEKSEIFDDQFSVERPDGSNFTLKIRSTKLEDSAMYFCASSEARMNTGELFFGEGSRLTVL.

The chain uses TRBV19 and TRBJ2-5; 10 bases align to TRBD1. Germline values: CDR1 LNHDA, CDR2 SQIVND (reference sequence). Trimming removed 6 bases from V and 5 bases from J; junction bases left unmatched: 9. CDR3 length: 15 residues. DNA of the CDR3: TGTGCCAGTAGGGGGACTGACAGGGGGCGGGAGACCCAGTACTTC. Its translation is CASRGTDRGRETQYF.

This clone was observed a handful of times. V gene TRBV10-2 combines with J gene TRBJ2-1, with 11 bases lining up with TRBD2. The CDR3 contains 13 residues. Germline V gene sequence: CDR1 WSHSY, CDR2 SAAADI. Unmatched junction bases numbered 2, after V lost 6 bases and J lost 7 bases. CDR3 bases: TGCGCCAGCAGACTAGCGGGGGAAAATGAGCAGTTCTTC. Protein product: CASRLAGENEQFF.

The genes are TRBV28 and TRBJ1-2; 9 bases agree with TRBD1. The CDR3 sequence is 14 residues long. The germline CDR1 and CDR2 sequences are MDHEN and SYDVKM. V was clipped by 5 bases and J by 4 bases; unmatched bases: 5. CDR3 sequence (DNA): TGTGCCAGCAGTAGGGGGACAGGGTCCTATGGCTACACCTTC. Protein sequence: CASSRGTGSYGYTF.

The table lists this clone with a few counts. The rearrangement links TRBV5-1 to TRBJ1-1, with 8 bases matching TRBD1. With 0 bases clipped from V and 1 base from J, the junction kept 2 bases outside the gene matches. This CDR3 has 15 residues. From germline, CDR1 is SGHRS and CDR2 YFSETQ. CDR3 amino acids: CASSLGGTGNTEAFF. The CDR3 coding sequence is TGCGCCAGCAGCTTGGGAGGGACAGGGAACACTGAAGCTTTCTTT.

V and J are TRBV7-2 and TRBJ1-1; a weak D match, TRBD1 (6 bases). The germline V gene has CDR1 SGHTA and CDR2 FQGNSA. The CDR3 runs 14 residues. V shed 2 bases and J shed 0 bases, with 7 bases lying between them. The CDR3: CASSLTGMNTEAFF. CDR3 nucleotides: TGTGCCAGCAGCTTAACAGGGATGAACACTGAAGCTTTCTTT.

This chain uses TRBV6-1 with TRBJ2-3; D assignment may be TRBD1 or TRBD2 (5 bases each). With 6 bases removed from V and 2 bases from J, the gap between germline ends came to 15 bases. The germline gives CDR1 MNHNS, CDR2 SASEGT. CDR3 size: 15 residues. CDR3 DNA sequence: TGTGCCAGCAGCCGGGACCCACGAGACACAGATACGCAGTATTTT. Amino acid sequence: CASSRDPRDTDTQYF.

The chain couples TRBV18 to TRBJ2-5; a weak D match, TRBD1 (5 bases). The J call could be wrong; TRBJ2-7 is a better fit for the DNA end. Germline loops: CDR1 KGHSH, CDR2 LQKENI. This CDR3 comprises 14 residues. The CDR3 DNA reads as TGTGCCAGCTCACCAGGCAGGGACTCCTACGAGCAGTACTTC. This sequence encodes CASSPGRDSYEQYF.

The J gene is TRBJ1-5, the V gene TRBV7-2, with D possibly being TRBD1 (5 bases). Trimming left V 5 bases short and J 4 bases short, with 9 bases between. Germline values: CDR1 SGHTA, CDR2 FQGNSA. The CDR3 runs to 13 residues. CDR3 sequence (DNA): TGTGCCAGCAGCAAGGAGGGGAATCAGCCCCAGCATTTT. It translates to CASSKEGNQPQHF.

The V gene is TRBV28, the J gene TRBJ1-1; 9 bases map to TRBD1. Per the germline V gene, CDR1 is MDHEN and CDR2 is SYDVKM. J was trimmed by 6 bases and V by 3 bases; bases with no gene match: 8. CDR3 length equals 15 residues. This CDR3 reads CASSLAGTGSPEAFF. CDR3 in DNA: TGTGCCAGCAGTTTGGCCGGGACAGGGAGTCCTGAAGCTTTCTTT.

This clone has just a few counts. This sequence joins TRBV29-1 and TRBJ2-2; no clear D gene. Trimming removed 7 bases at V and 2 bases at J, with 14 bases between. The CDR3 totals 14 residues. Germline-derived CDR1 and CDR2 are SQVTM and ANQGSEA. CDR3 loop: CSALPLGNTGELFF. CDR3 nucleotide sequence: TGCAGCGCCCTGCCATTAGGTAACACCGGGGAGCTGTTTTTT.

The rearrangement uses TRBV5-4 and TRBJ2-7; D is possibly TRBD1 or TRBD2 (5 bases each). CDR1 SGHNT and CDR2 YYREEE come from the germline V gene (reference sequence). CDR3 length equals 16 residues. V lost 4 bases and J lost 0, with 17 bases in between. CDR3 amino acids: CASSNEGRRSSYEQYF. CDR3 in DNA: TGTGCCAGCAGCAACGAGGGGCGGAGGAGCTCCTACGAGCAGTACTTC.

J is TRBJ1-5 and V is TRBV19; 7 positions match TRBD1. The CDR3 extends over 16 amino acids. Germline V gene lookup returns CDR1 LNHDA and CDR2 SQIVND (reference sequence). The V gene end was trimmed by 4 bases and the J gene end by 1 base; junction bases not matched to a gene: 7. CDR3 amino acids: CASSTTTGSSNQPQHF. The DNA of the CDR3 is TGTGCCAGTAGTACCACGACAGGGAGCAGCAATCAGCCCCAGCATTTT.

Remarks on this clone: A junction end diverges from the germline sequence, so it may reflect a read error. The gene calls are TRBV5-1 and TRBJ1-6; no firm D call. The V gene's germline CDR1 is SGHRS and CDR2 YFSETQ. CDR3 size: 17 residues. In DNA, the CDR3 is TGCGTCAGCAGCCGGCAGGAGGCCAGCTCCTATAATTCACCCCTCCACTTT. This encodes CVSSRQEASSYNSPLHF. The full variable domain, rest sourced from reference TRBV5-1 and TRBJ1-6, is KAGVTQTPRYLIKTRGQQVTLSCSPISGHRSVSWYQQTPGQGLQFLFEYFSETQRNKGNFPGRFSGRQFSNSRSEMNVSTLELGDSALYLCVSSRQEASSYNSPLHFGNGTRLTVT.

CDR3 coding DNA: TGCGCCAGCAGCCAAGTACAGGGGGTGTACGAGCAGTACTTC. Protein product: CASSQVQGVYEQYF. The rearrangement joins TRBV4-1 to TRBJ2-7, with TRBD1 identical over 8 bases. The CDR3 runs to 14 residues. Trimming cost V 1 base and J 4 bases; bases outside gene matches: 3. The germline V gene encodes CDR1 MGHRA and CDR2 YSYEKL.

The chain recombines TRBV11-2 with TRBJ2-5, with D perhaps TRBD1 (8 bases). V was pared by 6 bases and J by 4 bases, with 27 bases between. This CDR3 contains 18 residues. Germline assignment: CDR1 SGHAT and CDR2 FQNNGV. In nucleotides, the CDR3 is TGTGCCAGCAGACCACACCGTGGCAGGGGGCGGGAGAGAGAGACCCAGTACTTC. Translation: CASRPHRGRGRERETQYF. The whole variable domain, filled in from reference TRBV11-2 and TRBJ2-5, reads EAGVAQSPRYKIIEKRQSVAFWCNPISGHATLYWYQQILGQGPKLLIQFQNNGVVDDSQLPKDRFSAERLKGVDSTLKIQPAKLEDSAVYLCASRPHRGRGRERETQYFGPGTRLLVL.

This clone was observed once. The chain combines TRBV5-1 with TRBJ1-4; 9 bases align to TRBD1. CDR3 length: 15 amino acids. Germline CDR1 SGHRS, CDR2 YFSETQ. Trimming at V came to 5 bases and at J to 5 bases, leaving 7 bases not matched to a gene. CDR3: CASRGTGHWNEKLFF. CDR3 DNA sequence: TGCGCCAGCAGAGGGACAGGGCATTGGAATGAAAAACTGTTTTTT.